This T cell receptor (beta chain) appears in the sequencing data of a study of blood T cell repertoires in COVID-19. Across the study: Researchers got acute and convalescent COVID-19 samples from the United States, Italy and Spain. Sample material is recorded as cDNA or gDNA derived from T cells, B-cell-depleted T cells, or PBMCs.

The CDR3 is 15 amino acids. Trimming shortened V by 0 bases and J by 7 bases, and 13 bases separated the two germline ends. Germline lookup yields CDR1 ENHRY and CDR2 SYGVKD. Per the original data handling: Researchers report that nucleated cell counts were estimated from reference gene primer amplification. Only in-frame clones appear in the TCRdb table, and some are missing; sequencing was by immunoSEQ multiplex PCR. That table supplies the V and J calls and clone size; D and trimming were determined from the DNA. The sample holds about 170,000 clones, roughly 86% seen once. Sequencing input: peripheral blood. The chain uses TRBV10-3 and TRBJ1-3; possible D gene TRBD1, 5 bases. The TCR originated in a man in his 70s with acute or convalescent COVID-19. This CDR3 reads CAISESRGAWNTIYF. Here the CDR3 DNA reads TGTGCCATCAGTGAGTCAAGGGGCGCTTGGAACACCATATATTTT.